Listed here is a single T cell receptor beta chain. The entry originates in a study of T cells after yellow fever vaccination. Germline CDR1 reads ENHRY; CDR2 reads SYGVKD. CDR3 length equals 14 residues. V dropped 8 bases and J dropped 3 bases, with 15 bases sitting between them. TCRdb re-called the 5' RACE reads through MiXCR, storing one row per CDR3 protein. The sample lists approximately 610,000 distinct CDR3 sequences; about 15% were seen once. This clonotype originated in a young man who received the YFV17D yellow fever vaccine. The chain combines TRBV10-3 with TRBJ2-3; TRBD2 is a possible D gene (6 bases). The source material was PBMCs, sampled 4 to 6 days after the first yellow fever vaccination. CDR3: CAIEPAGGTDTQYF. CDR3 DNA: TGTGCCATCGAACCAGCGGGCGGTACAGATACGCAGTATTTT.